The subject of this entry is one TCR beta chain. Its antigen target is currently unknown. No qualities accompany the bases; no much larger clone lies one base away. At one collaborating source in Seattle, patients were enrolled during active infection and were followed longitudinally through the course of disease. Whole blood was collected in K2EDTA tubes by collaborating institutions according to the institutions' own protocols. For TCRbeta analysis, collaborator samples were shipped as frozen whole blood, as isolated PBMCs, or as DNA extracted from either sample type. At the junction V is shortened by 0 bases and J by 5 bases; bases outside the gene matches: 4. CDR1 SGHRS and CDR2 YFSETQ were looked up in the germline V gene. The CDR3 runs 14 amino acids, cysteine and phenylalanine included. The retained sequence is limited to the CDR3, 42 bases, with the frame set at the first base. The data were taken from a study of blood T cell repertoires in COVID-19 (TCRdb year 2020). For the study in its entirety: Samples covering the acute and convalescent phases of COVID-19 were provided by collaborators in the United States, Italy and Spain. The prospective study material was composed of cDNA or gDNA derived from T cells, B-cell-depleted T cells, or PBMCs. Subjects who had been exposed to COVID-19, were actively infected with it, or had recovered from it provided the deeply sampled blood TCRbeta repertoires that made up the dataset. A freely available public database, intended as a resource for researchers studying the immune response to SARS-CoV-2, is where the repertoires were released. Samples were obtained from the ongoing ImmuneRACE study (first 160 participants) and from 1,254 subjects provided by 6 global collaborators. Nearly every sample came with metadata listing a de-identified subject ID, COVID-19 status, age in years and sex. Where HLA class I and class II types were available, the types were taken from metadata supplied by the sample provider, not from assay-based typing.

TCRbeta CDR3 regions were amplified from genomic DNA using the immunoSEQ Assay, a bias-controlled multiplex PCR. Processing in the source paper ran as follows. The number of nucleated cells in each sample was estimated by amplification of reference gene primers within the assay. To quantify the absolute abundance of each unique TCRbeta CDR3 rearrangement, sequence reads were collapsed and filtered. For each sample, productive Simpson clonality was calculated as the square root of Simpson's diversity index across productive rearrangements. Held by TCRdb, this immuneACCESS table contains in-frame sequences only and omits some clones. Under half of the omission traces to an unresolved V gene where checked; the cause of the rest is unknown. V and J calls and clone size come straight from that table; D and trimming were deduced from the DNA. Present in this sample are around 200,000 clones, more than 70% of which were seen just once. 18% of the sample rests with the top ten.

What the research found in general, with its limitations: The amount of clinical and demographic metadata varied by source and participant and was provided uncurated.

The TCR sequence derives from a person in their 70s with COVID-19, enrolled during active disease. What was sequenced was peripheral blood. The chain is made from TRBV5-1 and TRBJ2-7, with 8 bases in between that match TRBD1. CDR3 protein: CASSLGQGMDEQYF. The nucleotide sequence reads as follows: TGCGCCAGCAGCTTGGGACAGGGGATGGACGAGCAGTACTTC.